This TCR beta chain was identified during a study of T-cell memory formation after mild COVID-19. Whole-study results and caveats: Among CD4+ contracting clones, most were CM and EM, and CD8+ ones EMRA.

A word on this clonotype: The antigen is undetermined.

Trimming took 3 bases from V and 13 from J; bases not matched to a gene: 12. Germline CDR1 SGHVS, CDR2 FQNEAQ. The length of the CDR3 is 15 residues. TCRdb re-called the 5' RACE reads with MiXCR, one entry per CDR3 protein. This table has fewer than 600,000 distinct CDR3 sequences, about 20% appearing once. Material: PBMCs or a T cell subset sorted from them (not recorded which). This clonotype was obtained from an adult woman who had mild COVID-19 (a few samples of this study predate the infection). Cell type and time point are not known. The chain has TRBV7-8 and TRBJ2-1; 10 bases map to TRBD2. CDR3 DNA sequence: TGTGCCAGCAGCTTCGGGACTAGCGTCTTGATCTCCCAGTTCTTC. Translating it yields CASSFGTSVLISQFF. The full variable domain, completed using reference TRBV7-8 and TRBJ2-1, is GAGVSQSPRYKVAKRGQDVALRCDPISGHVSLFWYQQALGQGPEFLTYFQNEAQLDKSGLPSDRFFAERPEGSVSTLKIQRTQQEDSAVYLCASSFGTSVLISQFFGPGTRLTVL.